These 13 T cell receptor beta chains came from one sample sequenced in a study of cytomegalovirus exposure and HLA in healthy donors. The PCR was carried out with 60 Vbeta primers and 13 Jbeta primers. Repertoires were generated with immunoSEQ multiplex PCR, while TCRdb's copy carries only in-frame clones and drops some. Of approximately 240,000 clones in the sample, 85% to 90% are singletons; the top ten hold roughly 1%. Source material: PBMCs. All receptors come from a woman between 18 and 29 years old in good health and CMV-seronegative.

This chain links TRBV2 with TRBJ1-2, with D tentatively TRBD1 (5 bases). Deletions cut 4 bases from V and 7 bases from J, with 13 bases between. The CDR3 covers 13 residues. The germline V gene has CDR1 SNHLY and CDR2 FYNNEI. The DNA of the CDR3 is TGTGCCAGCAGTGTTCAGGGCTTGGTTGGCTACACCTTC. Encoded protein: CASSVQGLVGYTF. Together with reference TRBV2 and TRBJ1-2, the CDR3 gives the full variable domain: EPEVTQTPSHQVTQMGQEVILRCVPISNHLYFYWYRQILGQKVEFLVSFYNNEISEKSEIFDDQFSVERPDGSNFTLKIRSTKLEDSAMYFCASSVQGLVGYTFGSGTRLTVV.

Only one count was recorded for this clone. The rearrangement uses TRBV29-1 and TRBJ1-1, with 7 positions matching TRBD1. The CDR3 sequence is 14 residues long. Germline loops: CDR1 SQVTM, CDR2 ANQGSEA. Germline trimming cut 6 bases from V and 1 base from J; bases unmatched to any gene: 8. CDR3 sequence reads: CSVRAGTANTEAFF. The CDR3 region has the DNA TGCAGCGTCCGGGCCGGGACAGCGAACACTGAAGCTTTCTTT.

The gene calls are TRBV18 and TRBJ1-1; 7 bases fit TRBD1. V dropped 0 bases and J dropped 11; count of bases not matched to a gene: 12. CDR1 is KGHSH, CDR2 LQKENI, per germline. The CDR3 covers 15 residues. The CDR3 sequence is CASSPPEGASLRAFF. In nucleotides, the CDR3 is TGTGCCAGCTCACCACCGGAGGGGGCGAGTCTGCGGGCTTTCTTT.

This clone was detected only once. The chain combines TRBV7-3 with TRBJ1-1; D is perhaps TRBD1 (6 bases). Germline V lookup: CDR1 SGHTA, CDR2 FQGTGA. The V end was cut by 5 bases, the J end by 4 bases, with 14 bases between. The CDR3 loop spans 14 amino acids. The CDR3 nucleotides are TGTGCCAGCAGCCTCGGGGGGCAGCCCACTGAAGCTTTCTTT. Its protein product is CASSLGGQPTEAFF.

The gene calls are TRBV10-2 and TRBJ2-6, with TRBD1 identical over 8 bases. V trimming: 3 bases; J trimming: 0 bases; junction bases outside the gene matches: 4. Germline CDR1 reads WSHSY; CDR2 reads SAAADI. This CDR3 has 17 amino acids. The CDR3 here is CASSEGTGSSGANVLTF. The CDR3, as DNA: TGCGCCAGCAGTGAAGGGACAGGAAGCTCTGGGGCCAACGTCCTGACTTTC.

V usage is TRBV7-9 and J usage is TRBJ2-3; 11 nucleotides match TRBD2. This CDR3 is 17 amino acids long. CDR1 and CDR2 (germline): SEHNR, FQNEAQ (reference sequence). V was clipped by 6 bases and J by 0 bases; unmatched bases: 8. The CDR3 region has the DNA TGTGCCAGCAGGCGACTAGCGGGGCGACCTAGCACAGATACGCAGTATTTT. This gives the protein CASRRLAGRPSTDTQYF. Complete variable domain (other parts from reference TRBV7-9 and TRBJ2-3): DTGVSQNPRHKITKRGQNVTFRCDPISEHNRLYWYRQTLGQGPEFLTYFQNEAQLEKSRLLSDRFSAERPKGSFSTLEIQRTEQGDSAMYLCASRRLAGRPSTDTQYFGPGTRLTVL.

Here the CDR3 DNA reads TGCGCCAGCAGCTACAACCGGGGGGGGATAGATACGCAGTATTTT. This translates into CASSYNRGGIDTQYF. The chain combines TRBV5-1 with TRBJ2-3; 8 nucleotides line up with TRBD2. V lost 3 bases, J lost 5 bases, and 8 bases stayed unmatched. Germline assignment: CDR1 SGHRS and CDR2 YFSETQ. The CDR3 has 15 amino acids.

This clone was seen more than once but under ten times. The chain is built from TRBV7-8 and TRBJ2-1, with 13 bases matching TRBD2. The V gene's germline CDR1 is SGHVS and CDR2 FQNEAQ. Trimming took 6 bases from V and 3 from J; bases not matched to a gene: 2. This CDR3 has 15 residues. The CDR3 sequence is CASSRLAGGYNEQFF. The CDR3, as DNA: TGTGCCAGCAGTAGACTAGCGGGGGGCTACAATGAGCAGTTCTTC.

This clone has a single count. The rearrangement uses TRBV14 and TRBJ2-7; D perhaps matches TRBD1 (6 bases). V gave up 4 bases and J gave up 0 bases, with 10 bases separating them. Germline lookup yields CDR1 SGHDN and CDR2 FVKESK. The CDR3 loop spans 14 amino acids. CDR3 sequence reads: CASSRTGYSYEQYF. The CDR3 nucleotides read TGTGCCAGCAGCCGAACAGGGTACTCCTACGAGCAGTACTTC.

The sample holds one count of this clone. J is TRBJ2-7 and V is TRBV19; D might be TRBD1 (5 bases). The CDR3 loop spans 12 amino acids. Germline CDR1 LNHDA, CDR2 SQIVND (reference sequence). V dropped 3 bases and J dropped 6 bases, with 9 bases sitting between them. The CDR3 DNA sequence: TGTGCCAGTAGTATGGACACTCGCGAGCAGTACTTC. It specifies CASSMDTREQYF.

CDR3 nucleotide sequence: TGTGCCAGCAGCGGGACAGGAGGCCGTACTGAAGCTTTCTTT. Translating gives CASSGTGGRTEAFF. V and J are TRBV5-6 and TRBJ1-1; TRBD1 agrees at 8 bases. The V and J ends lost 4 bases and 5 bases, in that order; junction bases with no gene match: 7. The germline V gene has CDR1 SGHDT and CDR2 YYEEEE. The length of the CDR3 is 14 residues.

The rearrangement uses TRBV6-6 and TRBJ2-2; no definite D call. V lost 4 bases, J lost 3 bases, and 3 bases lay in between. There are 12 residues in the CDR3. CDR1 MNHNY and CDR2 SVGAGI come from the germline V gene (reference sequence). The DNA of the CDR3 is TGTGCCAGCAGTTTAGACACCGGGGAGCTGTTTTTT. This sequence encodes CASSLDTGELFF.

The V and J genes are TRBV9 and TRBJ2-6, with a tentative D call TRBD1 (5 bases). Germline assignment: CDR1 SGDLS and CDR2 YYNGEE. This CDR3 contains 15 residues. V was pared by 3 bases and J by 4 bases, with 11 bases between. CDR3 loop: CASSARGSGANVLTF. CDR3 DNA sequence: TGTGCCAGCAGCGCTAGGGGCTCCGGGGCCAACGTCCTGACTTTC.